A few counts support the clone carrying this TCR beta chain. What it binds is unknown. The sample providers were healthy Caucasian people from Russia, aged about 6 to 100. RNA extraction gave at least 5.5 micrograms of total RNA per sample. A second PCR of about 7 to 12 cycles used a sample-barcoded 5' primer and a J-beta primer mix. Every single cDNA molecule received a tag from a template-switch adaptor with 12 random nucleotides. Using its own MiXCR run on the 5' RACE reads, TCRdb lists one record per CDR3 protein. The repertoire holds approximately 360,000 distinct CDR3 sequences, with about 52% as singletons. This record comes from a study of blood T cells in healthy people across ages. General observations from the study: Long-lived and aged donors differed, with more naive CD4+ cells and higher diversity in the long-lived.

Sequenced sample: blood. The receptor's source is a man in his 60s in good health.

The DNA of the CDR3 is TGCAGTGCTGGACAGGGCGGCACTGAAGCTTTCTTT. Translation gives CSAGQGGTEAFF. V usage is TRBV20-1 and J usage is TRBJ1-1; 8 bases are a match to TRBD1. Looked up from germline, CDR1 is DFQATT and CDR2 is SNEGSKA (reference sequence). The CDR3 spans 12 residues. Unmatched junction bases numbered 3, after V lost 5 bases and J lost 4 bases.